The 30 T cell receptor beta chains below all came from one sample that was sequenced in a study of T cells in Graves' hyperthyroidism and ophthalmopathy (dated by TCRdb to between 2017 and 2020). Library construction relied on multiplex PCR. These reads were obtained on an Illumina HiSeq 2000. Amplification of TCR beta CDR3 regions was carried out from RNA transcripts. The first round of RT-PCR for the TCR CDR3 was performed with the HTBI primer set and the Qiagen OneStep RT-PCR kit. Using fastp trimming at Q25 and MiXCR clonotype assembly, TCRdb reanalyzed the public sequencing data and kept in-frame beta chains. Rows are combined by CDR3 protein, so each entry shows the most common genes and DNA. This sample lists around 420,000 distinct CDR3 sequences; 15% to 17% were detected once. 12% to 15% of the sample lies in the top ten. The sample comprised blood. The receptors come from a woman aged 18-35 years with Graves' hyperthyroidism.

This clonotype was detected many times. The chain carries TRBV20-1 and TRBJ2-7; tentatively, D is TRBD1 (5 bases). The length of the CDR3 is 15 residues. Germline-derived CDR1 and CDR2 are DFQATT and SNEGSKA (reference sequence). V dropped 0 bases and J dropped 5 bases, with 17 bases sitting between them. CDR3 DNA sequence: TGCAGTGCTAGAGAGGCCACTACAGGTCACAACGAGCAGTACTTC. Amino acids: CSAREATTGHNEQYF.

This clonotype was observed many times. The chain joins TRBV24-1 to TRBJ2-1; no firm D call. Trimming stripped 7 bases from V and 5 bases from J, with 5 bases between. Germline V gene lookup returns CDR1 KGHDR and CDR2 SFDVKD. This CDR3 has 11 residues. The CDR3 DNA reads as TGTGCCACCAGCGGAAACAATGAGCAGTTCTTC. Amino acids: CATSGNNEQFF.

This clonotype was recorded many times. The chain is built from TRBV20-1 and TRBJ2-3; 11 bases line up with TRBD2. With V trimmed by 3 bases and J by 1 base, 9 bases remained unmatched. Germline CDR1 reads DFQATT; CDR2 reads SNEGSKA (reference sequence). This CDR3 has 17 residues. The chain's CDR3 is CSARGRLAGRGTDTQYF. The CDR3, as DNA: TGCAGTGCTAGGGGAAGACTAGCGGGAAGGGGCACAGATACGCAGTATTTT.

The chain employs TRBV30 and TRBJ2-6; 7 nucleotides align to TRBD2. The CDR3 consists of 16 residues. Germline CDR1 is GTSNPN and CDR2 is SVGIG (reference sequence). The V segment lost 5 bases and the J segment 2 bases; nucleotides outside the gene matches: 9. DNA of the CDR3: TGTGCCTGGGGTACGGGGGGTGGCGCTGGGGCCAACGTCCTGACTTTC. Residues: CAWGTGGGAGANVLTF.

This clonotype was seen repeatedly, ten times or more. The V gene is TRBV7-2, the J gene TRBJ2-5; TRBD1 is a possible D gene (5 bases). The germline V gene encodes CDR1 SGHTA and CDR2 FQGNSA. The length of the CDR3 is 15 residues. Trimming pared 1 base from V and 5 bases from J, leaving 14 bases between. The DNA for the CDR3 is TGTGCCAGCAGCTTAGGGGTGACAGTGATGGAGACCCAGTACTTC. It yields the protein CASSLGVTVMETQYF.

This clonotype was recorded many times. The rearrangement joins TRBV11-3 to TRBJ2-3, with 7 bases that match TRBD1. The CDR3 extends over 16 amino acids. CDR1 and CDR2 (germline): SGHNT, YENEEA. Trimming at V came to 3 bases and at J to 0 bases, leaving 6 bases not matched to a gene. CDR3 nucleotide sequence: TGTGCCAGCAGCTTCAGACAGGGATCCAGCACAGATACGCAGTATTTT. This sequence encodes CASSFRQGSSTDTQYF.

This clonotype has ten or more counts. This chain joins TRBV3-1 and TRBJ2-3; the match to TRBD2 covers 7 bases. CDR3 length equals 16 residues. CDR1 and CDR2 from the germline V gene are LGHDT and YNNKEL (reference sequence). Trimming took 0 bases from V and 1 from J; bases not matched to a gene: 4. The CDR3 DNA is TGTGCCAGCAGCCAAGATTTAGCGGGCCGCACAGATACGCAGTATTTT. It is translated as CASSQDLAGRTDTQYF.

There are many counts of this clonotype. In DNA, the CDR3 is TGTGCCAGCGCGGCGCTGAAAACAGATACGCAGTATTTT. Protein product: CASAALKTDTQYF. This chain links TRBV2 with TRBJ2-3; no reliable D call. The germline CDR1 and CDR2 sequences are SNHLY and FYNNEI. V dropped 8 bases and J dropped 3 bases, with 12 bases sitting between them. This CDR3 contains 13 residues.

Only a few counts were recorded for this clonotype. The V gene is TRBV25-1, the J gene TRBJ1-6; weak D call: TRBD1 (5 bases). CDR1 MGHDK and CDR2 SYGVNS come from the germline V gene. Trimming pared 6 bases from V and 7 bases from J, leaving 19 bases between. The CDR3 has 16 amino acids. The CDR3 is CASRTSTGTSNSPLHF. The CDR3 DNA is TGTGCCAGCAGAACTAGTACCGGGACCTCGAATTCACCCCTCCACTTT.

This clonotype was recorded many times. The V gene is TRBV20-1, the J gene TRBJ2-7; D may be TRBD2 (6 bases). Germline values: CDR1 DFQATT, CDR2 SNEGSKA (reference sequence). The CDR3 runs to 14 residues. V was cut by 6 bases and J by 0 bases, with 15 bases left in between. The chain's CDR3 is CSAESGPSSYEQYF. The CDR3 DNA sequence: TGCAGTGCAGAGAGCGGGCCGAGCTCCTACGAGCAGTACTTC.

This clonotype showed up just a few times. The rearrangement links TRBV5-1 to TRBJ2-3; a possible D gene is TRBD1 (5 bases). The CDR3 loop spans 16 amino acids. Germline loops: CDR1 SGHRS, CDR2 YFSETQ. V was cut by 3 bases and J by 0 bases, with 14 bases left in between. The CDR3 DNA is TGCGCCAGCAGCTCACAGGCGTACTCTAGCACAGATACGCAGTATTTT. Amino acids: CASSSQAYSSTDTQYF.

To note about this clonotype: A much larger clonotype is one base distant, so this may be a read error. The CDR3 loop is CASSVAPGQGKNEQFF. Written as DNA, the CDR3 is TGTGCCAGCAGTGTAGCGCCGGGACAGGGAAAAAATGAGCAGTTCTTC. The rearrangement joins TRBV2 to TRBJ2-1, with 9 bases that match TRBD1. Trimming at V came to 4 bases and at J to 7 bases, leaving 11 bases not matched to a gene. CDR3 length: 16 residues. CDR1 and CDR2 from the germline V gene are SNHLY and FYNNEI.

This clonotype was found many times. The CDR3: CATSKAGTENEKLFF. The CDR3 coding sequence is TGTGCCACCAGCAAAGCCGGGACGGAAAATGAAAAACTGTTTTTT. The gene calls are TRBV15 and TRBJ1-4, with D maybe TRBD1 (5 bases). Germline lookup yields CDR1 LNHNV and CDR2 YYDKDF (reference sequence). V was cut by 4 bases and J by 5 bases, with 14 bases left in between. The CDR3 extends over 15 amino acids.

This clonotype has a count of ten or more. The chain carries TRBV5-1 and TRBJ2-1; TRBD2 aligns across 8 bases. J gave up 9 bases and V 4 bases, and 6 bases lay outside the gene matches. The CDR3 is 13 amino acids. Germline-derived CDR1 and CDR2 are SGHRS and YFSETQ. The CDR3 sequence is CASSLGLDPEQFF. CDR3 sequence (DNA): TGCGCCAGCAGCCTGGGACTAGATCCTGAGCAGTTCTTC.

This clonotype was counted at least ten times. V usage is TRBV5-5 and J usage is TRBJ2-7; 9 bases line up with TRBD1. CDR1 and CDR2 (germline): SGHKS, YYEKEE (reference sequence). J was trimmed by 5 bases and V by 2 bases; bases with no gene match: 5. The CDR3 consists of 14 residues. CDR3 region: CASSFRDRVNEQYF. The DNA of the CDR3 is TGTGCCAGCAGCTTCCGGGACAGGGTCAACGAGCAGTACTTC.

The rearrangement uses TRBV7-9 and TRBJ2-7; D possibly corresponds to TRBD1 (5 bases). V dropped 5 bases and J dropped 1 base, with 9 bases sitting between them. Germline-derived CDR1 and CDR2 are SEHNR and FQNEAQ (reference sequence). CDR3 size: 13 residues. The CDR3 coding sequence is TGTGCCAGCAGCCCCAGGGTATCCTACGAGCAGTACTTC. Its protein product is CASSPRVSYEQYF. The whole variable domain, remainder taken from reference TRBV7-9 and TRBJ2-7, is DTGVSQNPRHKITKRGQNVTFRCDPISEHNRLYWYRQTLGQGPEFLTYFQNEAQLEKSRLLSDRFSAERPKGSFSTLEIQRTEQGDSAMYLCASSPRVSYEQYFGPGTRLTVT.

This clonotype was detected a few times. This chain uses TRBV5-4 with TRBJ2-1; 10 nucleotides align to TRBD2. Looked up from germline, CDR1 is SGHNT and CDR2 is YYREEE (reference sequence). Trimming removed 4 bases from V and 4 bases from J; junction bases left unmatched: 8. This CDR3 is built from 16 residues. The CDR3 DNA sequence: TGTGCCAGCAGCGGGGGAGTGACTAGCGGGTACAATGAGCAGTTCTTC. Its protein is CASSGGVTSGYNEQFF. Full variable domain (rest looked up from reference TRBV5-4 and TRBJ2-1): ETGVTQSPTHLIKTRGQQVTLRCSSQSGHNTVSWYQQALGQGPQFIFQYYREEENGRGNFPPRFSGLQFPNYSSELNVNALELDDSALYLCASSGGVTSGYNEQFFGPGTRLTVL.

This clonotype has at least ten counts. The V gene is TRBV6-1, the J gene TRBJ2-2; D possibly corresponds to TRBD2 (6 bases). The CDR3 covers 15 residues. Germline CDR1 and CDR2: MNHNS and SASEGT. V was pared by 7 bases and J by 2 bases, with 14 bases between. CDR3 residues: CASTLSGGNTGELFF. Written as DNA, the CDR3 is TGTGCCAGCACCCTCTCCGGGGGAAACACCGGGGAGCTGTTTTTT.

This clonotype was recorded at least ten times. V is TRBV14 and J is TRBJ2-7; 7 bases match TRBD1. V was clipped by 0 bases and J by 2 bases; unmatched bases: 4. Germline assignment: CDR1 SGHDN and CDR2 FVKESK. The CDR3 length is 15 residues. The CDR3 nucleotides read TGTGCCAGCAGCCAAGAATTGGGACAGCCCTACGAGCAGTACTTC. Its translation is CASSQELGQPYEQYF.

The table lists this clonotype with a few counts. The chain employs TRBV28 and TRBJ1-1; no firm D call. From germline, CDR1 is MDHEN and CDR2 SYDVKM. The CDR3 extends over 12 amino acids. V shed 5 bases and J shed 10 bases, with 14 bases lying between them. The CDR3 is CASSLTEAGAFF. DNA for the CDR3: TGTGCCAGCAGTCTGACGGAAGCGGGAGCTTTCTTT.

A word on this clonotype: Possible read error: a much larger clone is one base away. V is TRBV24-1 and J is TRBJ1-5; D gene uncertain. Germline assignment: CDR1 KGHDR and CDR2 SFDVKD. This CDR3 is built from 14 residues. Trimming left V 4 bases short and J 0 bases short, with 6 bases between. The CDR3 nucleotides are TGTGCCACCAGTGACTGGACTAGCAATCAGCCCCAGCATTTT. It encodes CATSDWTSNQPQHF.

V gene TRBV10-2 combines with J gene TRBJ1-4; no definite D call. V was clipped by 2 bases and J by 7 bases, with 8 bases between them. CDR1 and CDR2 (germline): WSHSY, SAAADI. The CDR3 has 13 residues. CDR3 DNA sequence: TGCGCCAGCAGTGAGGGTCTGGGTGAAAAACTGTTTTTT. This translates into CASSEGLGEKLFF.

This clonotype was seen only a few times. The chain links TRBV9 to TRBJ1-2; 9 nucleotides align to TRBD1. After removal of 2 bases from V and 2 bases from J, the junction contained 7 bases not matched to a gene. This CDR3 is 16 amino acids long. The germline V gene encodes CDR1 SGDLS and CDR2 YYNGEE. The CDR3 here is CASSVARDRANYGYTF. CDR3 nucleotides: TGTGCCAGCAGCGTCGCCCGGGACAGGGCAAACTATGGCTACACCTTC.

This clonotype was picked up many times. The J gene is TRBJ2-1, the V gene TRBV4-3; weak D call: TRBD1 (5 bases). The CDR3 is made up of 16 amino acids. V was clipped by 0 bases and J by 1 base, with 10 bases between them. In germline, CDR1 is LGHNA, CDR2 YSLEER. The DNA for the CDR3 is TGCGCCAGCAGCCAAGAAGGGGTGCAATCCTACAATGAGCAGTTCTTC. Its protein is CASSQEGVQSYNEQFF.

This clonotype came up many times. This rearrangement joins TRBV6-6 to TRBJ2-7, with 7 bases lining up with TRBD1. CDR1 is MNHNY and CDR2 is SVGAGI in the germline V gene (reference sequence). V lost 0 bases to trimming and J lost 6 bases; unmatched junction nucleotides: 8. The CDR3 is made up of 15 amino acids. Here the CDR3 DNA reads TGTGCCAGCAGTTACTCGAACAGGGGAAGGCTCGAGCAGTACTTC. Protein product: CASSYSNRGRLEQYF.

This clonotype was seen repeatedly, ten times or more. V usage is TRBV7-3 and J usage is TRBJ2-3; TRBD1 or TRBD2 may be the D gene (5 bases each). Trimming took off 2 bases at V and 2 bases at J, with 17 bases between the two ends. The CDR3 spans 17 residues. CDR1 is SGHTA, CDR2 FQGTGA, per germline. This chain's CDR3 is CASSLEAALGVTDTQYF. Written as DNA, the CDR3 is TGTGCCAGCAGCTTAGAGGCGGCCCTGGGGGTCACAGATACGCAGTATTTT.

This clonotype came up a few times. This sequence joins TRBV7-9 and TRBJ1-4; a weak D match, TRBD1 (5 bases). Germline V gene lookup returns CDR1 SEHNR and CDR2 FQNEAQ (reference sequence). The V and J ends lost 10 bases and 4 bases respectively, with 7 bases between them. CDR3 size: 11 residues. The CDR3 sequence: CATGFNEKLFF. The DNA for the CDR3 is TGTGCCACAGGGTTTAATGAAAAACTGTTTTTT.

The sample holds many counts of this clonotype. In DNA, the CDR3 is TGTGCCAGCAGACCCACGACAGGCTCCTACAATGAGCAGTTCTTC. It is translated as CASRPTTGSYNEQFF. This chain links TRBV27 with TRBJ2-1; D is possibly TRBD1 (6 bases). In germline, CDR1 is MNHEY, CDR2 SMNVEV (reference sequence). The CDR3 has 15 residues. Trimming cost V 6 bases and J 0 bases, with 12 bases left between them.

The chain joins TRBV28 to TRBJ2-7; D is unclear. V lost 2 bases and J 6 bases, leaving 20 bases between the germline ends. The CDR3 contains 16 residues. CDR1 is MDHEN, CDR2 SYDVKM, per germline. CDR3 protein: CASSLMFDPNFFEQYF. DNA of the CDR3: TGTGCCAGCAGTTTAATGTTCGATCCCAATTTTTTCGAGCAGTACTTC.

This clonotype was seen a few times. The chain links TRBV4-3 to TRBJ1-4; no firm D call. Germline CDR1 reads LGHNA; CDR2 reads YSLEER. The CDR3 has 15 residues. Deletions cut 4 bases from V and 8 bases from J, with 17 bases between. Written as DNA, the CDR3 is TGCGCCAGCAGCCGCCACTACCGAGGGAGCGAAAAACTGTTTTTT. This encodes CASSRHYRGSEKLFF.